A single sample is the source of the 3 T cell receptor beta chains below, sequenced in a study of blood T cell repertoires in COVID-19. Measured with immunoSEQ multiplex PCR; TCRdb has only the in-frame clones, and not every one. The data hold 160,000 or so clones, with under 95% observed a single time. The material sequenced was peripheral blood. Receptors originate from a man aged 60 to 75 with active or convalescent COVID-19.

The rearrangement joins TRBV7-2 to TRBJ1-1; D is ambiguous. The CDR3 is 14 residues long. Trimming pared 6 bases from V and 1 base from J, leaving 12 bases between. The V gene's germline CDR1 is SGHTA and CDR2 FQGNSA. The CDR3 reads CASRRSGGNTEAFF. For the CDR3, the DNA is TGTGCCAGCAGGCGGTCCGGAGGGAACACTGAAGCTTTCTTT. The full variable domain, with the rest looked up from reference TRBV7-2 and TRBJ1-1, is GAGVSQSPSNKVTEKGKDVELRCDPISGHTALYWYRQSLGQGLEFLIYFQGNSAPDKSGLPSDRFSAERTGGSVSTLTIQRTQQEDSAVYLCASRRSGGNTEAFFGQGTRLTVV.

This chain joins TRBV6-2 or TRBV6-3 and TRBJ2-7; 7 bases map to TRBD1. The CDR3 sequence is 15 residues long. Germline V gives CDR1 MNHEY, CDR2 SVGEGT. V gave up 6 bases and J gave up 0 bases; unmatched junction bases: 8. This chain's CDR3 is CASSSAGTDSYEQYF. The CDR3 region has the DNA TGTGCCAGCAGCAGCGCCGGGACAGACTCCTACGAGCAGTACTTC.

The chain has TRBV19 and TRBJ2-7, with 11 nucleotides matching TRBD2. Germline V gene lookup returns CDR1 LNHDA and CDR2 SQIVND (reference sequence). The CDR3 loop spans 13 amino acids. V dropped 7 bases and J dropped 6; count of bases not matched to a gene: 5. The CDR3 here is CASTGTSGREQYF. The CDR3 DNA follows: TGTGCCAGTACGGGGACTAGCGGCCGCGAGCAGTACTTC.